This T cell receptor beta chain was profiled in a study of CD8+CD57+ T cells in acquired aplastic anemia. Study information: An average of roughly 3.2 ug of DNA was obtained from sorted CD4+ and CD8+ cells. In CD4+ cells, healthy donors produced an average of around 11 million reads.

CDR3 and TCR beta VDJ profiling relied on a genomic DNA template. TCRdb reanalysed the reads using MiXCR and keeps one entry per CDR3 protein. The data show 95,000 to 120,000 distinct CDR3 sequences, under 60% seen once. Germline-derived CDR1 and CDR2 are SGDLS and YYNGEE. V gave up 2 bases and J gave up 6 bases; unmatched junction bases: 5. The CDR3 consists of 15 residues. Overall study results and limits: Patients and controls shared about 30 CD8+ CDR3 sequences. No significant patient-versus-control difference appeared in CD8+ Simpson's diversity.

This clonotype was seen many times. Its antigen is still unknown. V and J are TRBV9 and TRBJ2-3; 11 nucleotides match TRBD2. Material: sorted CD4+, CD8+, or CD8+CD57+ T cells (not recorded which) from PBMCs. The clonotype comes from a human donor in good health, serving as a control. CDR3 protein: CASSVSGGASDTQYF. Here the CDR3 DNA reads TGTGCCAGCAGCGTTAGCGGGGGGGCCTCTGATACGCAGTATTTT.